This TCR beta chain was sequenced for a study of blood T cell repertoires in COVID-19. Germline values: CDR1 SEHNR, CDR2 FQNEAQ (reference sequence). The CDR3 is 15 amino acids. With 5 bases clipped from V and 7 bases from J, the junction kept 5 bases outside the gene matches. This clone was seen just once. Per the original data handling: By means of reference gene primer amplification, nucleated cell counts were estimated. Generated by immunoSEQ multiplex PCR, the TCRdb table keeps only in-frame clones and is missing some. That table is the source of V, J and clone size, and D and trimming were worked out from the DNA. The data hold about 68,000 clones, with around 90% observed a single time.

The source is a woman aged 60-75 years with active COVID-19. Sequencing was done on a sample of peripheral blood. The V and J genes are TRBV7-9 and TRBJ2-1; 13 bases fit TRBD2. The DNA of the CDR3 is TGTGCCAGCAGCAAACTAGCGGGAGGGCGGAATGAGCAGTTCTTC. Translation gives CASSKLAGGRNEQFF.